A single sample gave rise to the 16 T cell receptor beta chains below, sequenced in a study of CD8+CD57+ T cells in acquired aplastic anemia. Genomic DNA, serving as template, underwent TCR beta VDJ and CDR3 profiling. TCRdb re-derived calls from the reads in MiXCR, one entry per CDR3 protein. The sample lists 160,000 or so distinct CDR3 sequences, around 47% occurring once. Flow cytometry had shown expanded CD8+CD57+ cells in the patients chosen for sequencing. Sequenced: sorted CD4+, CD8+, or CD8+CD57+ T cells (not recorded which) from PBMCs. All receptors come from a human donor with aplastic anemia.

The chain has TRBV7-2 and TRBJ2-7, with 9 bases that match TRBD1. Germline assignment: CDR1 SGHTA and CDR2 FQGNSA. The CDR3 totals 16 residues. V shed 5 bases, J shed 0 bases, and the junction held 8 bases outside the gene matches. The CDR3 DNA reads as TGTGCCAGCAGCCTAACCGGGACAGGGAGCTCCTACGAGCAGTACTTC. Its translation is CASSLTGTGSSYEQYF.

Points on this clonotype: One base away lies a much larger clone, so this may be a sequencing read error. The genes are TRBV5-4 and TRBJ1-2; no definite D call. Germline V CDR1 and CDR2: SGHNT, YYREEE (reference sequence). This CDR3 is built from 13 residues. Trimming shortened V by 0 bases and J by 8 bases, and 11 bases separated the two germline ends. This CDR3 is CASSLEGLRGYTF. The CDR3 DNA reads TGTGCCAGCAGCTTGGAAGGCTTAAGGGGCTACACCTTC.

The sample holds many counts of this clonotype. The V and J genes are TRBV15 and TRBJ2-3; D uncertain. Germline loops: CDR1 LNHNV, CDR2 YYDKDF (reference sequence). Trimming shortened V by 8 bases and J by 6 bases, and 9 bases separated the two germline ends. The CDR3 spans 11 residues. The CDR3 here is CATGMGDTQYF. CDR3 DNA sequence: TGTGCCACCGGAATGGGGGATACGCAGTATTTT.

The sample holds many counts of this clonotype. The V and J genes are TRBV10-3 and TRBJ1-2, with unresolved D. The CDR3 spans 13 residues. Germline V lookup: CDR1 ENHRY, CDR2 SYGVKD. Deletions cut 2 bases from V and 4 bases from J, with 8 bases between. Written as DNA, the CDR3 is TGTGCCATCAGTGAGGGCAGCTCCTATGGCTACACCTTC. Its translation: CAISEGSSYGYTF.

The chain carries TRBV2 and TRBJ2-7; the D is unclear. The CDR3 runs to 14 residues. Germline V gives CDR1 SNHLY, CDR2 FYNNEI. V was clipped by 3 bases and J by 3 bases, with 12 bases between them. This CDR3 is CASSEGFAGYEQYF. CDR3 nucleotide sequence: TGTGCCAGCAGTGAGGGGTTCGCCGGCTACGAGCAGTACTTC. Based on the CDR3 plus reference TRBV2 and TRBJ2-7, the full variable domain is EPEVTQTPSHQVTQMGQEVILRCVPISNHLYFYWYRQILGQKVEFLVSFYNNEISEKSEIFDDQFSVERPDGSNFTLKIRSTKLEDSAMYFCASSEGFAGYEQYFGPGTRLTVT.

This clonotype was detected ten times or more. For the CDR3, the DNA is TGTGCCAGCAGTGAAACAGGGGGGGGCTACGAGCAGTACTTC. Encoded protein: CASSETGGGYEQYF. J is TRBJ2-7 and V is TRBV2, with D tentatively TRBD1 (8 bases). CDR1 SNHLY and CDR2 FYNNEI come from the germline V gene. Trimming took 2 bases from V and 3 from J, leaving 11 bases between them. The CDR3 totals 14 residues.

In this sample, this clonotype turned up many times. The chain carries TRBV19 and TRBJ1-1; D perhaps matches TRBD1 (6 bases). The germline V and J ends were trimmed by 11 bases and 0 bases, with 10 bases remaining between them. CDR3 length: 12 amino acids. CDR1 is LNHDA and CDR2 is SQIVND in the germline V gene (reference sequence). The CDR3, as DNA: TGTGCCGTTCAGGGGATGAACACTGAAGCTTTCTTT. The encoded protein is CAVQGMNTEAFF.

V is TRBV24-1 and J is TRBJ2-1; D may be TRBD2 (6 bases). V was clipped by 5 bases and J by 4 bases, with 20 bases between them. The CDR3 has 17 amino acids. Looked up from germline, CDR1 is KGHDR and CDR2 is SFDVKD. CDR3 sequence reads: CATSARDPASEYNEQFF. CDR3 DNA: TGTGCCACCAGTGCTAGAGATCCGGCTAGCGAGTACAATGAGCAGTTCTTC.

The CDR3 DNA reads as TGTGCCAGCAGCTTAGGGGGATTTGGATCACCCCTCCACTTT. It translates to CASSLGGFGSPLHF. The gene calls are TRBV7-2 and TRBJ1-6; no reliable D call. Germline V lookup: CDR1 SGHTA, CDR2 FQGNSA. V dropped 1 base and J dropped 10 bases, with 11 bases sitting between them. This CDR3 spans 14 amino acids.

This clonotype appeared a single time. Just one base apart from a much larger clone, this may be a read error. V usage is TRBV9 and J usage is TRBJ1-1, with D unclear. Germline CDR1 is SGDLS and CDR2 is YYNGEE. The CDR3 has 14 residues. V lost 4 bases and J lost 3, with 13 bases in between. CDR3 protein: CASSRLVGDTEAFF. The CDR3, as DNA: TGTGCCAGCAGCCGCCTGGTCGGGGACACTGAAGCTTTCTTT.

The chain combines TRBV7-2 with TRBJ1-2; D remains ambiguous. CDR3 size: 15 residues. The ends were cut back, 5 bases at V and 6 bases at J, with 19 bases in the middle. Germline V gene data show CDR1 as SGHTA and CDR2 as FQGNSA. CDR3 nucleotide sequence: TGTGCCAGCAGCCCTCGCGTAGCCGCTGATCATGGCTACACCTTC. It is translated as CASSPRVAADHGYTF.

This chain connects TRBV5-1 to TRBJ1-3; TRBD1 matches at 8 bases. V dropped 5 bases and J dropped 0; count of bases not matched to a gene: 10. This CDR3 spans 17 amino acids. Germline V gives CDR1 SGHRS, CDR2 YFSETQ. CDR3 region: CASSRVSGQDSGNTIYF. The CDR3 DNA is TGCGCCAGCAGTCGCGTTTCGGGACAGGACTCTGGAAACACCATATATTTT.

This clonotype appeared a few times. As DNA, the CDR3 is TGTGTTACCCAGGGCCGCTTCAATGAAAAACTGTTTTTT. It yields the protein CVTQGRFNEKLFF. This chain joins TRBV7-9 and TRBJ1-4, with D possibly being TRBD1 (5 bases). From germline, CDR1 is SEHNR and CDR2 FQNEAQ (reference sequence). This CDR3 has 13 amino acids.

This clonotype was observed a handful of times. V gene TRBV10-3 combines with J gene TRBJ2-5, with 13 bases fitting TRBD2. Germline V gives CDR1 ENHRY, CDR2 SYGVKD. This CDR3 contains 15 residues. J gave up 2 bases and V 4 bases, and 1 base lay outside the gene matches. The CDR3 reads CAISAGLAGQETQYF. CDR3 bases: TGTGCCATCAGTGCGGGACTAGCGGGGCAAGAGACCCAGTACTTC.

This CDR3 reads CATSGWGGYYYEQYV. DNA of the CDR3: TGTGCCACCAGTGGGTGGGGCGGATACTACTACGAGCAGTACGTC. The V and J genes are TRBV24-1 and TRBJ2-7, with D perhaps TRBD1 (5 bases). The CDR3 consists of 15 residues. V was trimmed by 5 bases and J by 3 bases, leaving 16 bases between them. CDR1 KGHDR and CDR2 SFDVKD come from the germline V gene.

This clonotype was counted at least ten times. The rearrangement uses TRBV5-1 and TRBJ2-7; D is possibly TRBD1 (6 bases). Germline CDR1 SGHRS, CDR2 YFSETQ. The CDR3 totals 14 residues. V dropped 0 bases and J dropped 2 bases, with 9 bases sitting between them. This CDR3 reads CASSLVTGPYEQYF. As DNA, the CDR3 is TGCGCCAGCAGCTTGGTCACAGGGCCCTACGAGCAGTACTTC. Variable domain in full (rest from reference TRBV5-1 and TRBJ2-7): KAGVTQTPRYLIKTRGQQVTLSCSPISGHRSVSWYQQTPGQGLQFLFEYFSETQRNKGNFPGRFSGRQFSNSRSEMNVSTLELGDSALYLCASSLVTGPYEQYFGPGTRLTVT.